The clone carrying this T cell receptor beta chain appeared a few times. Its antigen is still unknown. This sample was taken from a study of blood T cells in healthy people across ages. General study results and limits: Estimates of diversity drawn from one million T cells were considered underestimates.

Primed by a sample-barcoded 5' primer and a J-beta primer mix, a second PCR proceeded for about 7 to 12 cycles. Using its own MiXCR run on the 5' RACE reads, TCRdb lists one record per CDR3 protein. The table has over a million distinct CDR3 sequences, 40% to 50% seen once. In germline, CDR1 is DFQATT, CDR2 SNEGSKA (reference sequence). The CDR3 sequence is 13 residues long. With 5 bases removed from V and 0 bases from J, the gap between germline ends came to 8 bases. The sample taken for sequencing was blood. The chain employs TRBV20-1 and TRBJ2-1; the D is unclear. The receptor was isolated from a woman aged 60-75 years in good health. The chain's CDR3 is CSAVATSYNEQFF. The CDR3, as DNA: TGCAGTGCTGTCGCGACCTCCTACAATGAGCAGTTCTTC.